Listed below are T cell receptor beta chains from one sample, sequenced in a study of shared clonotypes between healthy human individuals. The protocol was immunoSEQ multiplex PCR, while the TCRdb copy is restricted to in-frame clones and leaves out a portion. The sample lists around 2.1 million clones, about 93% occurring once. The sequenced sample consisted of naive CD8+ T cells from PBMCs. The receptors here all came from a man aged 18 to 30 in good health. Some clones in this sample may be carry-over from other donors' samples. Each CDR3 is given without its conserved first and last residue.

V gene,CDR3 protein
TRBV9,ASSAGGITYEQY
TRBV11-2,ASSSSNEQF
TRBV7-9,ASTYFLADDNEQF
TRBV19,ASSPGTSGSQDEQY
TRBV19,ASSLTGLANNEQF
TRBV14,ASSLLGLAGEQF
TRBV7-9,ASSLGVPKETQY
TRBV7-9,ADTQETQY
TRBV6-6,ASSYLGNQPQH
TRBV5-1,ASSDRLQETQY
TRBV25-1,ASSVGFLAGELF
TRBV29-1,SVVWVNYEQY
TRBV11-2,ASSFPTYGYT
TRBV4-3,ASSQVAPSGRASDTQY
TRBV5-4,ASSSRLVPATDTQY
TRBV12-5,ASGMGLVRGQGTEAF
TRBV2,ASRTGRAGGEQY
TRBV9,ASSVASSGISTDTQY
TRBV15,ATGPTGELF
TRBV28,ASSAHPQNTEAF
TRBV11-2,ASSLTPLGQY
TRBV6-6,ASSYSRGGAYNEQF
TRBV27,ASIRIAGNPYEQY
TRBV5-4,ASSLEDNSYEQY
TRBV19,ASRNGNTEAF
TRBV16,ASSQLTGPSPDGYT
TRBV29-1,SVVLGLATYNEQF
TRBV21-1,ASSVGNYTTNEKLF
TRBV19,ASSIETGPYEQY
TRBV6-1,ASNDFDSYLGTEAF
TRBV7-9,ASSHGGFSEQY
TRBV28,ASSWSHRDTYEQY
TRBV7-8,ASSHGTDETQY
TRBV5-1,ASSLAFVAGENGYEQY
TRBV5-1,ASSLEGGVDEQY
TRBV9,ASSAGQGRRSDTQY
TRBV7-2,ASSLVAGVADTQY
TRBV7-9,ASSPTSFDVVQF
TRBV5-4,ASSLGTGEQY
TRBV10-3,AISSTLAAFTDTQY
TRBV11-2,ASSFRAGVYNEQF